The 5 T cell receptor beta chains below all came from one sample that was sequenced in a study of T cell responses to AZD1222 COVID-19 vaccine. Clones were sequenced by immunoSEQ multiplex PCR, and TCRdb holds only the in-frame ones, with some missing. The table has 150,000 to 180,000 clones, approximately 86% seen once. The sequencing used peripheral blood, collected after recovery from COVID-19. These receptors were taken from an adult who had recovered from COVID-19.

The rearrangement links TRBV11-3 to TRBJ2-3; perhaps TRBD1 as D (5 bases). With 1 base removed from V and 7 bases from J, the gap between germline ends came to 12 bases. CDR1 is SGHNT, CDR2 YENEEA, per germline. CDR3 length: 14 amino acids. This CDR3 reads CASSLGPGMNTQYF. The CDR3 DNA sequence: TGTGCCAGCAGCTTAGGTCCAGGGATGAATACGCAGTATTTT.

This clone turned up a few times. The V call is TRBV5-4, the J call TRBJ1-1; no firm D call. The CDR3 contains 15 residues. Germline CDR1 reads SGHNT; CDR2 reads YYREEE (reference sequence). The V end lost 4 bases, the J end lost 0 bases, and 13 bases lay between the germline ends. The CDR3: CASSKLGQLNTEAFF. The CDR3 DNA reads TGTGCCAGCAGCAAACTAGGGCAGTTGAACACTGAAGCTTTCTTT.

V is TRBV7-2 and J is TRBJ1-3, with a weak D call TRBD1 (6 bases). Trimming took 0 bases from V and 9 from J, leaving 24 bases between them. This CDR3 has 18 residues. The V gene's germline CDR1 is SGHTA and CDR2 FQGNSA. CDR3 bases: TGTGCCAGCAGCTTAGCCGGGGGGCTCGGTTCTCAACGCGGCACCATATATTTT. Residues: CASSLAGGLGSQRGTIYF.

CDR3 DNA sequence: TGTGCCAGCAGGGGGACAGCCTACAATGAGCAGTTCTTC. Encoded protein: CASRGTAYNEQFF. The chain combines TRBV2 with TRBJ2-1; TRBD1 matches at 7 bases. With 6 bases clipped from V and 2 bases from J, the junction kept 1 base outside the gene matches. The CDR3 runs 13 residues. In germline, CDR1 is SNHLY, CDR2 FYNNEI.

The chain couples TRBV11-2 to TRBJ2-4; 12 bases are a match to TRBD1. The ends lost 1 base at V and 16 bases at J; junction bases unmatched: 8. Germline assignment: CDR1 SGHAT and CDR2 FQNNGV. The CDR3 has 14 amino acids. The CDR3 DNA reads TGTGCCAGCAGCTTAGTAAGCCGGGACAGGGGGCCCTACTTC. It is translated as CASSLVSRDRGPYF. Combining the CDR3 with reference TRBV11-2 and TRBJ2-4 gives the whole variable domain EAGVAQSPRYKIIEKRQSVAFWCNPISGHATLYWYQQILGQGPKLLIQFQNNGVVDDSQLPKDRFSAERLKGVDSTLKIQPAKLEDSAVYLCASSLVSRDRGPYFGAGTRLSVL.